The 4 T cell receptor beta chains presented below share a single source sample, sequenced in a study of OX40 agonist ivuxolimab in advanced cancers. Sequenced by immunoSEQ multiplex PCR; TCRdb stores in-frame clones only, minus some. This sample has tens of thousands of clones, with roughly 90% found just once. The source was CD4+ or CD8+ T cells sorted from blood, collected in a trial of the OX40 agonist ivuxolimab. The receptor source for this set is an adult with an advanced solid tumor such as melanoma, head and neck, liver or kidney cancer.

The chain employs TRBV7-6 and TRBJ2-1, with TRBD2 matching over 12 bases. This CDR3 is 13 amino acids long. With 2 bases clipped from V and 13 bases from J, the junction kept 3 bases outside the gene matches. Germline lookup yields CDR1 SGHVS and CDR2 FNYEAQ. CDR3 bases: TGTGCCAGCAGCTTACTAGCGGGGGGGGATCAGTTCTTC. Amino acids: CASSLLAGGDQFF. Using reference TRBV7-6 and TRBJ2-1 for the parts outside the CDR3, the full variable domain is GAGVSQSPRYKVTKRGQDVALRCDPISGHVSLYWYRQALGQGPEFLTYFNYEAQQDKSGLPNDRFSAERPEGSISTLTIQRTEQRDSAMYRCASSLLAGGDQFFGPGTRLTVL.

The rearrangement joins TRBV13 to TRBJ2-4, with a tentative D call TRBD1 (5 bases). Germline-derived CDR1 and CDR2 are PRHDT and FYEKMQ (reference sequence). CDR3 length: 15 amino acids. The germline V and J ends were trimmed by 4 bases and 6 bases, with 16 bases remaining between them. CDR3 loop: CASSSGARQRNIQYF. In nucleotides, the CDR3 is TGTGCCAGCAGCTCTGGCGCCAGACAGAGAAACATTCAGTACTTC.

The CDR3 spells CSVVPGGAYEQYF. The CDR3 coding sequence is TGCAGCGTTGTGCCGGGAGGGGCCTACGAGCAGTACTTC. The chain carries TRBV29-1 and TRBJ2-7; 8 bases line up with TRBD2. From germline, CDR1 is SQVTM and CDR2 ANQGSEA. The trim removed 4 bases at V and 2 bases at J, leaving 4 bases unmatched. CDR3 length equals 13 residues.

The J gene is TRBJ2-7, the V gene TRBV29-1; D might be TRBD2 (6 bases). From germline, CDR1 is SQVTM and CDR2 ANQGSEA. The V end lost 6 bases, the J end lost 2 bases, and 11 bases lay between the germline ends. The CDR3 sequence is 12 residues long. The CDR3 region is CSVSRGTYEQYF. The DNA for the CDR3 is TGCAGCGTATCGCGGGGAACCTACGAGCAGTACTTC.